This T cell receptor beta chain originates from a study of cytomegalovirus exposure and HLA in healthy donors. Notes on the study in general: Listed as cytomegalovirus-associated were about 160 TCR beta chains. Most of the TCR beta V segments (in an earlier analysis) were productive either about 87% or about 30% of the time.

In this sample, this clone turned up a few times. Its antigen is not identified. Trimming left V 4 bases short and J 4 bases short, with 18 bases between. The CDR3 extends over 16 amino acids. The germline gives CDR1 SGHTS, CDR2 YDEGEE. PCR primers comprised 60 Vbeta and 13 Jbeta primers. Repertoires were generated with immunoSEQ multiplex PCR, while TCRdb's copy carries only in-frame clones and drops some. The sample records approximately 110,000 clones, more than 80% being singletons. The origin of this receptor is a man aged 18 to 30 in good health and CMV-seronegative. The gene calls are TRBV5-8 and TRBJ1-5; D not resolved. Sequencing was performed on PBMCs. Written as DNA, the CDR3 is TGTGCCAGCAGCCACTCAATAAACTGGGCAAATCAGCCCCAGCATTTT. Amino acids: CASSHSINWANQPQHF.